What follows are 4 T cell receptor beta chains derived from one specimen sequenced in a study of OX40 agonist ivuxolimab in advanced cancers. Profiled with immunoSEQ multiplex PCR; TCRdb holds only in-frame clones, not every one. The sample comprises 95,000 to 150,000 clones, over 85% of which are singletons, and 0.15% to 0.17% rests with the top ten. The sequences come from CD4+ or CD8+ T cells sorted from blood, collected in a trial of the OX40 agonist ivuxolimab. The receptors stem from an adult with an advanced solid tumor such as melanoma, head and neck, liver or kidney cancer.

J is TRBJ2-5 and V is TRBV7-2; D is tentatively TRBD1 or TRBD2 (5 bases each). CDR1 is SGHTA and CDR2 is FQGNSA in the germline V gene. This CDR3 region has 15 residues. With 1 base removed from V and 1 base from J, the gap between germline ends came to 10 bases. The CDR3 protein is CASSLVGVSQETQYF. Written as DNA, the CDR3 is TGTGCCAGCAGCTTAGTGGGGGTTTCCCAAGAGACCCAGTACTTC.

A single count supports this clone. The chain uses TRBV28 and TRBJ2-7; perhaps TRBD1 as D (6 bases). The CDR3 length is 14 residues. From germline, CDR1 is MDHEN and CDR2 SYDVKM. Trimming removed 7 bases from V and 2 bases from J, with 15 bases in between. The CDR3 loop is CASTLRTDTYEQYF. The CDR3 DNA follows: TGTGCCAGCACCTTAAGGACAGATACCTACGAGCAGTACTTC.

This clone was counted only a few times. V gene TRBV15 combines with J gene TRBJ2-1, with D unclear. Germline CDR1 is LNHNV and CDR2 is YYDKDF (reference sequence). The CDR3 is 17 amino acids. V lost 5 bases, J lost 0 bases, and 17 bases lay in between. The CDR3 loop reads CATSGRIEESSYNEQFF. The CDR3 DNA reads TGTGCCACCAGCGGGCGTATCGAGGAGAGCTCCTACAATGAGCAGTTCTTC.

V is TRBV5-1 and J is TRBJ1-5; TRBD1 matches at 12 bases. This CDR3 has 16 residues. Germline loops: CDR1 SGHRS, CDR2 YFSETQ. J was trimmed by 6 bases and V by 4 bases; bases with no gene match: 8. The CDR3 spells CASSTGDRGPGQPQHF. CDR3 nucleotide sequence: TGCGCCAGCAGCACGGGGGACAGGGGGCCGGGTCAGCCCCAGCATTTT.